A selection of T cell receptor beta chains follows, all from one sample in a study of blood T cell repertoires in COVID-19. TCRdb keeps only in-frame clones here, not all; method: immunoSEQ multiplex PCR. The data contain about 99,000 clones, roughly 82% of them singletons. The specimen sequenced was peripheral blood. These receptors were taken from a man aged 55 to 70 with acute or convalescent COVID-19. The CDR3 runs from the conserved cysteine through the conserved F or W. D genes are given only for firm matches. Only part of the rows carry a size: once, few, many, or a class if the clone is expanded.

>TRBD1|-|TRBJ1-5|TRBV18
TGTGCCAGCTCAAACAGGGGGCAAAATCAGCCCCAGCATTTT
CASSNRGQNQPQHF
>TRBD1|-|TRBJ1-6|TRBV5-4
TGTGCCAGCAGCTCTGGCGGGGGACAGGTAAATTCACCCCTCCACTTT
CASSSGGGQVNSPLHF
>TRBD2|few|TRBJ2-7|TRBV27
TGTGCCAGCAGTCTCCGCGGGAGGGCCTACGAGCAGTACTTC
CASSLRGRAYEQYF
>TRBD1|-|TRBJ1-6|TRBV7-2
TGTGCCAGCAGTTGGGACAGGGTCGGTTCACCCCTCCACTTT
CASSWDRVGSPLHF
>TRBD1|-|TRBJ1-1|TRBV18
TGTGCCAGCTCACCAGCTGAGGCAGGGGGCGGCACTGAAGCTTTCTTT
CASSPAEAGGGTEAFF
>-|-|TRBJ2-3|TRBV9
TGTGCCAGCAGCGTAGCAGGGGCCTTAGATACGCAGTATTTT
CASSVAGALDTQYF
>TRBD2|-|TRBJ2-7|TRBV7-8
TGTGCCAGCGCTCTGGGACTAGCACACTACGAGCAGTACTTC
CASALGLAHYEQYF
>-|once|TRBJ2-1|TRBV11-3
TGTGCCAGCAGCTCCAGTCGGGGGGCGAGTGAGCAGTTCTTC
CASSSSRGASEQFF
>TRBD1|-|TRBJ1-1|TRBV7-2
TGTGCCAGCAGTCGCGTTAGGACAGGGAACACTGAAGCTTTCTTT
CASSRVRTGNTEAFF
>TRBD2|-|TRBJ2-5|TRBV19
TGTGCCAGTAGTACGGGACTACTGTACCAAGAGACCCAGTACTTC
CASSTGLLYQETQYF
>-|once|TRBJ2-1|TRBV10-3
TGTGCCAACCCCTTTCCCCCTAGCAATGAGCAGTTCTTC
CANPFPPSNEQFF